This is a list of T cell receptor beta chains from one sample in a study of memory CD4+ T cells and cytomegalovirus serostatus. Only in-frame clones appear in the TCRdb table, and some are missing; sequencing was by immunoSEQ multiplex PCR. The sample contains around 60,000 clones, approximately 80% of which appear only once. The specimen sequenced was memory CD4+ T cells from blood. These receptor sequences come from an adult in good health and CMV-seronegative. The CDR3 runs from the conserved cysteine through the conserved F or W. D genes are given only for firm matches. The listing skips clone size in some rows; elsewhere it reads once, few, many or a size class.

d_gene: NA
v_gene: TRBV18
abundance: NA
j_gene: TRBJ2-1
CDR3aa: CASSPPRNEQFF
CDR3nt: TGTGCCAGCTCACCACCGCGGAATGAGCAGTTCTTC

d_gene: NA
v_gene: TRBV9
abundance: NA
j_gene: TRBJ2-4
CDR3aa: CASSVAWDKNIQYF
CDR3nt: TGTGCCAGCAGCGTAGCCTGGGACAAAAACATTCAGTACTTC

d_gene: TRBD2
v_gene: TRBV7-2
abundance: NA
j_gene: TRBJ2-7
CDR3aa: CASSLSLAGRQVQYF
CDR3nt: TGTGCCAGCAGCTTATCCCTAGCGGGACGCCAGGTGCAGTACTTC

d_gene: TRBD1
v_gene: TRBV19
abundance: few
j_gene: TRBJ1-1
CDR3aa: CASSIARGTAVMNTEAFF
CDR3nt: TGTGCCAGTAGTATTGCAAGAGGGACAGCAGTCATGAACACTGAAGCTTTCTTT

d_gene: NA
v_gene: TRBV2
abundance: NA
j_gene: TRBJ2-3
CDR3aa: CASSEDLSTDTQYF
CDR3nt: TGTGCCAGCAGTGAAGACCTTAGCACAGATACGCAGTATTTT

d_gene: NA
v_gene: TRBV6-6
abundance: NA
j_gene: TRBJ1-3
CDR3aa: CASRDPQGGNTIYF
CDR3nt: TGTGCCAGCAGGGACCCTCAGGGTGGAAACACCATATATTTT

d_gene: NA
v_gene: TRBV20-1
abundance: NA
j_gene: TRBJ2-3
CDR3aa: CSAASRTQYF
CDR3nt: TGCAGTGCTGCCTCCCGGACGCAGTATTTT

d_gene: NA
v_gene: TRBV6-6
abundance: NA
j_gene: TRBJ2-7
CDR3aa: CASSYGRGSYEQYF
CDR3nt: TGTGCCAGCAGTTACGGGCGGGGCTCCTACGAGCAGTACTTC

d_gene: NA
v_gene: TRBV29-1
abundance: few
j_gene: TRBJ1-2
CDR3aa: CSVHTDRSYGYTF
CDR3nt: TGCAGCGTCCACACTGACAGGTCCTATGGCTACACCTTC

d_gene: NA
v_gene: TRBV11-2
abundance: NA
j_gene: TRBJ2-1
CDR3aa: CASSLRNEQFF
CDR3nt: TGTGCCAGCAGCTTAAGGAATGAGCAGTTCTTC

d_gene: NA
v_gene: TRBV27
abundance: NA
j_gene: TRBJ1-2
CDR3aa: CASKSDHYGYTF
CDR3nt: TGTGCCAGCAAAAGTGATCACTATGGCTACACCTTC

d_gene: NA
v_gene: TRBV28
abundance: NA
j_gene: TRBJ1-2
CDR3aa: CASSSPGIYGYTF
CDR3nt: TGTGCCAGCAGTTCCCCGGGGATCTATGGCTACACCTTC

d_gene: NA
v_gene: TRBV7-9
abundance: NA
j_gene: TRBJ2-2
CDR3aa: CASSRGGTRTGELFF
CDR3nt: TGTGCCAGCAGCCGAGGGGGGACTCGCACCGGGGAGCTGTTTTTT

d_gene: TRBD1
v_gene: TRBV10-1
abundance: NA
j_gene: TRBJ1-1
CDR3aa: CASSESRGAWNTEAFF
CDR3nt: TGCGCCAGCAGTGAGAGCAGGGGGGCTTGGAACACTGAAGCTTTCTTT

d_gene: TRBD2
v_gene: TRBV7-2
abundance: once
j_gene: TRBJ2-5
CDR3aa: CASSPGTSAEQETQYF
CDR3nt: TGTGCCAGCAGCCCCGGGACTAGCGCAGAGCAAGAGACCCAGTACTTC

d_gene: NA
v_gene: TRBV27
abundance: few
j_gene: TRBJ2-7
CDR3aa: CASSLPQGEQYF
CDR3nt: TGTGCCAGCAGTTTGCCCCAGGGGGAGCAGTACTTC

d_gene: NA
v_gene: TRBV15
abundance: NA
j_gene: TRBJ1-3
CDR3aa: CATSRPGRTSGNTIYF
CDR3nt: TGTGCCACCAGCAGACCGGGGCGGACCTCTGGAAACACCATATATTTT

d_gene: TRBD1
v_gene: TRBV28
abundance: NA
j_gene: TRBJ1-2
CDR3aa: CASSYRGSYTF
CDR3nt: TGTGCCAGCTCGTACAGGGGAAGCTACACCTTC

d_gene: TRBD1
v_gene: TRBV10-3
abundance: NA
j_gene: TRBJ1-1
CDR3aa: CAISDGTGKMNTEAFF
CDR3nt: TGTGCCATCAGTGATGGGACAGGTAAAATGAACACTGAAGCTTTCTTT

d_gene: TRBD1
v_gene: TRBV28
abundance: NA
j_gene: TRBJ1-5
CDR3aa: CASSPSTGYYNQPQHF
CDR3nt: TGTGCCAGCAGTCCGTCGACAGGGTACTACAATCAGCCCCAGCATTTT

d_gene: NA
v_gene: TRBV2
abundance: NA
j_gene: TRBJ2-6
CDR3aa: CASIAESGANVLTF
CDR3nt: TGTGCCAGCATCGCGGAGTCTGGGGCCAACGTCCTGACTTTC

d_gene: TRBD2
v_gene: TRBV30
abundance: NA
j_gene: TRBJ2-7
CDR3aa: CAWSAWGEAGVKRSYEQYF
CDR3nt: TGTGCCTGGAGCGCGTGGGGGGAAGCGGGAGTAAAGAGGTCCTACGAGCAGTACTTC

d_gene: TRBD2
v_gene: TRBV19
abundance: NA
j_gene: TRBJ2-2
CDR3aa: CASSTPGSSGRAGELFF
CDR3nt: TGTGCCAGTAGTACGCCGGGGTCTAGCGGGAGAGCCGGGGAGCTGTTTTTT

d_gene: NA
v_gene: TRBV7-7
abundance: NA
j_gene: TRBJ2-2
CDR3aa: CASSLDISVGAGELFF
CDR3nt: TGTGCTAGCAGCTTAGATATCTCCGTCGGGGCCGGGGAGCTGTTTTTT

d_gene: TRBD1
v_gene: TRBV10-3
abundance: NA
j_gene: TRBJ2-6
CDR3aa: CAISRTGAASGANVLTF
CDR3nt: TGTGCCATCAGTCGGACAGGGGCCGCCTCTGGTGCCAACGTCCTGACTTTC

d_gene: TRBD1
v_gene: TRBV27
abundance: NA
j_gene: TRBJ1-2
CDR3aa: CASTVGTGGNYGYTF
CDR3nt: TGTGCCAGCACCGTGGGGACAGGGGGGAACTATGGCTACACCTTC

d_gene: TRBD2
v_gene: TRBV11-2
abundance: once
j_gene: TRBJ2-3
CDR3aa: CASSLGSSGGSDTQYF
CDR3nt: TGTGCCAGCAGCTTGGGTTCTAGCGGGGGTTCAGATACGCAGTATTTT

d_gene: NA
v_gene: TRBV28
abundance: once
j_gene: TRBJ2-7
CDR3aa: CASSLGPGQSYEQYF
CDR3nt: TGTGCCAGCAGTTTAGGGCCGGGGCAATCCTACGAGCAGTACTTC

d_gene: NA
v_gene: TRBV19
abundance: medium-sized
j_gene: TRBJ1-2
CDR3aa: CASTVGSGQIYGYTF
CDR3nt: TGTGCCAGTACGGTTGGTTCTGGACAGATCTATGGCTACACCTTC

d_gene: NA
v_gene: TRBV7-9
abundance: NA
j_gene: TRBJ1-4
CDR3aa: CASSMLAGEKLFF
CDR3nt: TGTGCCAGCAGCATGCTGGCGGGCGAAAAACTGTTTTTT

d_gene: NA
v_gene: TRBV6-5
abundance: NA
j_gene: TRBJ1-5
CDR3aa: CASRKQQGGQPQHF
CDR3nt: TGTGCCAGCAGAAAACAACAGGGAGGTCAGCCCCAGCATTTT

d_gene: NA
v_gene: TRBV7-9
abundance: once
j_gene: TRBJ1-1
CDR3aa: CASTHTRNTEAFF
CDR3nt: TGTGCCAGCACCCACACGCGGAACACTGAAGCTTTCTTT